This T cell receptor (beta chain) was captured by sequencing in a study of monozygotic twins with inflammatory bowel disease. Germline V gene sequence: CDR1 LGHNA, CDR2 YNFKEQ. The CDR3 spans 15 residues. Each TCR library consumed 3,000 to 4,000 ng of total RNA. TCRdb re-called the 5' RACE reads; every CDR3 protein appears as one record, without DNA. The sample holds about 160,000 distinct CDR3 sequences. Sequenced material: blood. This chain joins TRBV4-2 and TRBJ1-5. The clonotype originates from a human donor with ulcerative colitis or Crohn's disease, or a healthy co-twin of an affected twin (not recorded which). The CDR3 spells CASSKSPPSNQPQHF.